This entry is about one TCR beta chain. The sample holds other DNA sequences that translate to the same CDR3. The table came from immunoSEQ multiplex PCR; TCRdb's copy has only in-frame clones and leaves some out. The sample holds some 1,600,000 clones; about 98% are singletons and the top ten take about 0.45%. The data stem from a study of shared clonotypes between healthy human individuals. V lost 2 bases and J lost 1, with 9 bases in between. The germline V gene has CDR1 SGHRS and CDR2 YFSETQ. The CDR3 runs 14 residues. Sequencing was done on a sample of naive CD4+ T cells sorted from blood. Subset described: CD45RA+ positively selected. The chain couples TRBV5-1 to TRBJ1-1; D not certain. The receptor was isolated from a young man in good health. In DNA form, the CDR3 reads TGCGCCAGCAGCTTCAGTAAGGGGAACACTGAAGCTTTCTTT. Protein product: CASSFSKGNTEAFF.